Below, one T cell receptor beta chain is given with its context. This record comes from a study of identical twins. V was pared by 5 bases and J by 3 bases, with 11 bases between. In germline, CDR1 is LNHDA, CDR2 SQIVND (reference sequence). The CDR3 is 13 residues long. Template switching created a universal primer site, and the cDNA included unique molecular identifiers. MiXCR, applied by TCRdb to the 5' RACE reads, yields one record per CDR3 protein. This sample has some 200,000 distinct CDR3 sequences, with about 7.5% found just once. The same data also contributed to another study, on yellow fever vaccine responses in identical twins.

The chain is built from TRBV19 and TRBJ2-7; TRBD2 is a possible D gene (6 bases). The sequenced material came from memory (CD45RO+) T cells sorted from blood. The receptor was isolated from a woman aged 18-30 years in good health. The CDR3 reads CASSPPGVYEQYF. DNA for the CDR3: TGTGCCAGTAGTCCCCCGGGGGTCTACGAGCAGTACTTC.